Below are 30 T cell receptor beta chains sequenced from a single sample in a study of response to subunit inactivated influenza vaccine. TCRdb re-called the RT-PCR reads with MiXCR, one entry per CDR3 protein. This table holds some 600,000 distinct CDR3 sequences, 11% to 15% found once. The sequences come from PBMCs from blood, collected around two weeks before vaccination. These receptors came from a man aged 50-59 years who received an inactivated influenza vaccine.

The chain couples TRBV6-2 or TRBV6-3 to TRBJ1-1, with 8 bases matching TRBD1. The CDR3 is 13 amino acids. CDR1 and CDR2 (germline): MNHEY, SVGEGT. V was pared by 10 bases and J by 3 bases, with 7 bases of the junction left unmatched. As DNA, the CDR3 is TGTGCCACTATTCAGGGGGCTTACACTGAAGCTTTCTTT. Encoded protein: CATIQGAYTEAFF.

At least ten counts were recorded for this clonotype. Sequence at one end of the junction differs from germline and may be a read error. The chain couples TRBV5-1 to TRBJ2-7, with D perhaps matching TRBD1 or TRBD2 (5 bases each). CDR3 length: 12 residues. Germline CDR1 SGHRS, CDR2 YFSETQ. The DNA of the CDR3 is TGTGCCAGCAGCTTAGAGGGGTACGAGCAGTACTTC. Translation: CASSLEGYEQYF. The full variable domain, in which reference TRBV5-1 and TRBJ2-7 provide the parts outside the CDR3, is KAGVTQTPRYLIKTRGQQVTLSCSPISGHRSVSWYQQTPGQGLQFLFEYFSETQRNKGNFPGRFSGRQFSNSRSEMNVSTLELGDSALYLCASSLEGYEQYFGPGTRLTVT.

This clonotype came up once. V and J are TRBV6-2 or TRBV6-3 and TRBJ1-2; a possible D gene is TRBD1 (5 bases). V was trimmed by 6 bases and J by 4 bases, leaving 12 bases between them. CDR3 size: 13 residues. From germline, CDR1 is MNHEY and CDR2 SVGEGT. The CDR3: CASRLGGIYGYTF. For the CDR3, the DNA is TGTGCCAGCAGGCTTGGGGGGATCTATGGCTACACCTTC.

This clonotype was found many times. This sequence joins TRBV18 and TRBJ2-7; 7 nucleotides align to TRBD1. Germline V lookup: CDR1 KGHSH, CDR2 LQKENI. The CDR3 contains 16 residues. The J segment lost 1 base and the V segment lost 1 base, leaving 7 bases of the junction unmatched. This CDR3 is CASSPRSPGGSYEQYF. The CDR3 DNA reads as TGTGCCAGCTCACCACGGTCCCCAGGGGGTTCCTACGAGCAGTACTTC. Combining the CDR3 with reference TRBV18 and TRBJ2-7 gives the whole variable domain NAGVMQNPRHLVRRRGQEARLRCSPMKGHSHVYWYRQLPEEGLKFMVYLQKENIIDESGMPKERFSAEFPKEGPSILRIQQVVRGDSAAYFCASSPRSPGGSYEQYFGPGTRLTVT.

There are many counts of this clonotype. The chain combines TRBV12-3 or TRBV12-4 with TRBJ1-1; the match to TRBD1 covers 7 bases. The V gene end was trimmed by 6 bases and the J gene end by 0 bases; junction bases not matched to a gene: 1. This CDR3 has 13 amino acids. The CDR3 nucleotides read TGTGCCAGCAGGACAGGGATGAACACTGAAGCTTTCTTT. It is translated as CASRTGMNTEAFF.

A few counts support this clonotype. CDR3 amino acids: CATSREERTQYF. CDR3 nucleotide sequence: TGTGCCACCAGCAGGGAGGAAAGGACCCAGTACTTC. The V call is TRBV15, the J call TRBJ2-5, with D possibly TRBD2 on 5 matching bases. Germline V CDR1 and CDR2: LNHNV, YYDKDF (reference sequence). This CDR3 region has 12 residues. V shed 3 bases and J shed 7 bases, with 9 bases lying between them. Complete variable domain (other parts from reference TRBV15 and TRBJ2-5): DAMVIQNPRYQVTQFGKPVTLSCSQTLNHNVMYWYQQKSSQAPKLLFHYYDKDFNNEADTPDNFQSRRPNTSFCFLDIRSPGLGDTAMYLCATSREERTQYFGPGTRLLVL.

The chain links TRBV7-2 to TRBJ2-5, with D perhaps TRBD1 (7 bases). V was pared by 1 base and J by 0 bases, with 12 bases between. This CDR3 is 16 amino acids long. Per the germline V gene, CDR1 is SGHTA and CDR2 is FQGNSA. DNA for the CDR3: TGTGCCAGCAGCTTAGGGCCAGGGGGGTACCAAGAGACCCAGTACTTC. Translation gives CASSLGPGGYQETQYF.

V gene TRBV9 combines with J gene TRBJ2-7, with 8 bases identical to TRBD2. The trim removed 4 bases at V and 0 bases at J, leaving 18 bases unmatched. This CDR3 is built from 19 residues. CDR1 is SGDLS, CDR2 YYNGEE, per germline. As DNA, the CDR3 is TGTGCCAGCAGCCCCCGACCCCAGACACTAGCGGTTAGCTCCTACGAGCAGTACTTC. Protein product: CASSPRPQTLAVSSYEQYF.

V gene TRBV20-1 combines with J gene TRBJ2-1; 14 nucleotides match TRBD2. CDR3 length: 18 amino acids. J was trimmed by 6 bases and V by 0 bases; bases with no gene match: 10. Germline assignment: CDR1 DFQATT and CDR2 SNEGSKA (reference sequence). The DNA of the CDR3 is TGCAGTGCTAGAGACCCCGGACTAGCGGGAGGCAAGGGCAATGAGCAGTTCTTC. Translated, it gives CSARDPGLAGGKGNEQFF.

The chain links TRBV12-3 or TRBV12-4 to TRBJ2-1; possibly TRBD2 for D (5 bases). The CDR3 is 15 residues long. V lost 1 base and J 5 bases, leaving 12 bases between the germline ends. CDR3 bases: TGTGCCAGCAGTTTAGGCCAGCGGTCGAACAATGAGCAGTTCTTC. Protein sequence: CASSLGQRSNNEQFF.

This clonotype has a count of ten or more. The rearrangement joins TRBV20-1 to TRBJ1-2; no clear D gene. V was clipped by 5 bases and J by 0 bases, with 13 bases between them. The CDR3 covers 14 residues. Per germline, CDR1 DFQATT and CDR2 SNEGSKA (reference sequence). CDR3 sequence reads: CSAPSVTANYGYTF. For the CDR3, the DNA is TGCAGTGCTCCCTCAGTAACCGCTAACTATGGCTACACCTTC.

This sequence joins TRBV15 and TRBJ2-7, with D tentatively TRBD2 (5 bases). Germline V gene lookup returns CDR1 LNHNV and CDR2 YYDKDF (reference sequence). This CDR3 comprises 13 residues. V was pared by 5 bases and J by 3 bases, with 11 bases between. In DNA, the CDR3 is TGTGCCACCAGCCGGGAAAAAGACTACGAGCAGTACTTC. It codes for CATSREKDYEQYF.

J is TRBJ2-7 and V is TRBV28, with D tentatively TRBD1 (5 bases). Germline CDR1 and CDR2: MDHEN and SYDVKM. The CDR3 extends over 13 amino acids. V was shortened by 9 bases and J by 5 bases, with 17 bases between the two germline ends. CDR3 in amino acids: CARGLFQGHEQYF. CDR3 bases: TGTGCCAGGGGCTTGTTCCAGGGTCACGAGCAGTACTTC.

The gene calls are TRBV6-2 or TRBV6-3 and TRBJ1-6, with D uncertain. Per germline, CDR1 MNHEY and CDR2 SVGEGT. This CDR3 is built from 17 residues. V shed 2 bases and J shed 11 bases, with 22 bases lying between them. The CDR3 bases are TGTGCCAGCAGTTACCCACTGATGTGGCCTTTTGGGCCACCCCTCCACTTT. The encoded protein is CASSYPLMWPFGPPLHF.

This clonotype was seen a handful of times. This chain connects TRBV7-2 to TRBJ1-6; tentative D call: TRBD1 (5 bases). V was cut by 5 bases and J by 11 bases, with 13 bases left in between. Per the germline V gene, CDR1 is SGHTA and CDR2 is FQGNSA. The CDR3 covers 13 residues. CDR3 nucleotides: TGTGCCAGCAGCCAAGGGGAGGTTACACCCCTCCACTTT. As protein: CASSQGEVTPLHF.

This clonotype was seen more than once but under ten times. V usage is TRBV7-2 and J usage is TRBJ2-5; weak D call: TRBD2 (6 bases). V lost 8 bases, J lost 5 bases, and 15 bases lay in between. Germline CDR1 SGHTA, CDR2 FQGNSA. The CDR3 contains 13 residues. CDR3 sequence (DNA): TGTGCCAGCTCAACGGGGGTACTGGAGACCCAGTACTTC. Translation: CASSTGVLETQYF.

The chain recombines TRBV6-2 or TRBV6-3 with TRBJ1-5; D not certain. Trimming took off 8 bases at V and 6 bases at J, with 14 bases between the two ends. Germline lookup yields CDR1 MNHEY and CDR2 SVGEGT. There are 13 residues in the CDR3. CDR3 loop: CASGLTRLQPQHF. In DNA, the CDR3 is TGTGCCAGCGGCTTAACAAGGCTTCAGCCCCAGCATTTT.

The J gene is TRBJ2-7, the V gene TRBV4-2; D possibly corresponds to TRBD2 (6 bases). The CDR3 extends over 17 amino acids. Trimming removed 0 bases from V and 2 bases from J, with 17 bases in between. The germline V gene encodes CDR1 LGHNA and CDR2 YNFKEQ. This CDR3 is CASSQELLTRRAYEQYF. The DNA of the CDR3 is TGTGCCAGCAGCCAAGAACTATTGACTAGGAGGGCCTACGAGCAGTACTTC.

This clonotype was counted a few times. The chain employs TRBV28 and TRBJ2-7; 12 bases agree with TRBD2. The CDR3 totals 16 residues. Germline lookup yields CDR1 MDHEN and CDR2 SYDVKM. Trimming at V came to 10 bases and at J to 2 bases, leaving 12 bases not matched to a gene. The DNA of the CDR3 is TGTGCCACCACCTCACTAGCGGGGGGTTATACCTACGAGCAGTACTTC. Translated: CATTSLAGGYTYEQYF.

This clonotype was seen a few times. The chain joins TRBV20-1 to TRBJ2-4, with 15 bases matching TRBD2. The CDR3 extends over 15 amino acids. The germline V gene encodes CDR1 DFQATT and CDR2 SNEGSKA (reference sequence). With V trimmed by 6 bases and J by 3 bases, 3 bases remained unmatched. The CDR3 DNA follows: TGCAGTGCGCGGACTAGCGGGAGGGTCAAAAACATTCAGTACTTC. It codes for CSARTSGRVKNIQYF.

The J gene is TRBJ2-7, the V gene TRBV11-2; 8 nucleotides match TRBD2. The V gene end was trimmed by 3 bases and the J gene end by 1 base; junction bases not matched to a gene: 5. Germline V CDR1 and CDR2: SGHAT, FQNNGV. CDR3 length: 15 residues. This chain's CDR3 is CASSFGLARSYEQYF. DNA for the CDR3: TGTGCCAGCAGCTTTGGACTAGCCCGGTCCTACGAGCAGTACTTC.

The CDR3 region has the DNA TGTGCCACTTCGCGGGCCGGGCGCACTGGAAACACCATATATTTT. It codes for CATSRAGRTGNTIYF. The chain uses TRBV6-1 and TRBJ1-3; no definite D call. V was shortened by 10 bases and J by 2 bases, with 18 bases between the two germline ends. The CDR3 loop spans 15 amino acids. Germline assignment: CDR1 MNHNS and CDR2 SASEGT.

This chain uses TRBV7-2 with TRBJ1-4, with D tentatively TRBD1 (5 bases). CDR1 and CDR2 (germline): SGHTA, FQGNSA. Trimming stripped 5 bases from V and 8 bases from J, with 12 bases between. The CDR3 is 13 amino acids. CDR3 in DNA: TGTGCCAGCAGCCGGGTGGGGACCGAAAAACTGTTTTTT. Its translation is CASSRVGTEKLFF.

This clonotype was recorded at least ten times. The chain has TRBV12-3 or TRBV12-4 and TRBJ2-1; maybe TRBD1 (5 bases). V lost 6 bases and J 7 bases, leaving 7 bases between the germline ends. This CDR3 is 11 amino acids long. CDR3 protein: CASSRVNEQFF. CDR3 nucleotides: TGTGCCAGCAGCAGGGTGAATGAGCAGTTCTTC.

This clonotype has more than one count but fewer than ten. The chain links TRBV20-1 to TRBJ1-3; no clear D gene. In germline, CDR1 is DFQATT, CDR2 SNEGSKA (reference sequence). The CDR3 length is 14 residues. V was clipped by 5 bases and J by 0 bases, with 11 bases between them. The DNA of the CDR3 is TGCAGTGCTCCGTTTCCCAGCTCTGGAAACACCATATATTTT. Translation: CSAPFPSSGNTIYF.

Only a few counts were recorded for this clonotype. The CDR3 DNA sequence: TGCGCCAGCAGCTTGCCGTCAGGCACGAACATTCAGTACTTC. It is translated as CASSLPSGTNIQYF. The chain couples TRBV5-1 to TRBJ2-4; D is ambiguous. The CDR3 length is 14 residues. CDR1 is SGHRS, CDR2 YFSETQ, per germline. Trimming removed 1 base from V and 7 bases from J, with 12 bases in between.

This clonotype came up a few times. The rearrangement joins TRBV20-1 to TRBJ2-7; 8 bases are shared with TRBD2. After removal of 3 bases from V and 4 bases from J, the junction contained 5 bases not matched to a gene. The CDR3 totals 13 residues. Germline V gives CDR1 DFQATT, CDR2 SNEGSKA (reference sequence). Here the CDR3 DNA reads TGCAGTGCTAGCGGGAGGGCCCTGTACGAGCAGTACTTC. It is translated as CSASGRALYEQYF.

The chain recombines TRBV7-6 with TRBJ2-1; either TRBD1 or TRBD2 may supply D (6 bases each). The CDR3 spans 15 residues. Trimming pared 3 bases from V and 8 bases from J, leaving 17 bases between. CDR1 and CDR2 (germline): SGHVS, FNYEAQ. The CDR3 sequence: CASSFRTGAGDEQFF. Written as DNA, the CDR3 is TGTGCCAGCAGCTTCCGGACGGGGGCGGGTGATGAGCAGTTCTTC.

The CDR3 nucleotides read TGCAGTGCTCTTGGGTCACAAGAGACCCAGTACTTC. This codes for CSALGSQETQYF. V and J are TRBV20-1 and TRBJ2-5; no clear D. The CDR3 extends over 12 amino acids. Trimming left V 5 bases short and J 2 bases short, with 9 bases between. Germline V CDR1 and CDR2: DFQATT, SNEGSKA (reference sequence).

This clonotype appeared many times. V and J are TRBV27 and TRBJ2-7, with D possibly TRBD2 on 5 matching bases. The CDR3 is 14 residues long. V was shortened by 4 bases and J by 0 bases, with 10 bases between the two germline ends. Germline V gene sequence: CDR1 MNHEY, CDR2 SMNVEV (reference sequence). CDR3 DNA sequence: TGTGCCAGCAGTTACGGCGGGCGCTCCTACGAGCAGTACTTC. Translated, it gives CASSYGGRSYEQYF.